This entry is about one T cell receptor beta chain. The antigen remains undetermined. CD8 cells regarded as naive lacked CD45RO, were positively chosen for CCR7, and omitted terminally differentiated effector memory CD45RA+ cells. The sample is drawn from a study of shared clonotypes between healthy human individuals. Whole-study context: Three CD4 naive, three CD4 memory, two CD8 naive and one CD8 memory plate were used per donor.

Here immunoSEQ multiplex PCR was the method, and the copy in TCRdb shows in-frame clones only, minus some. The sample yields about 2.1 million clones, about 92% seen once. Findings and limits, study-wide: Shared clonotypes: roughly 4.7% naive CD4, about 3.3% naive CD8, around 2.2% memory CD4, roughly 0.4% memory CD8.

Germline CDR1 and CDR2: MNHEY and SMNVEV (reference sequence). Trimming removed 2 bases from V and 5 bases from J; junction bases left unmatched: 10. This CDR3 has 16 amino acids. This sequence was found in a man aged 18 to 30 in good health. Some clones in this sample may be carry-over from other donors' samples. What was sequenced was naive CD8+ T cells from PBMCs. This chain connects TRBV27 to TRBJ2-5; 8 bases agree with TRBD1. CDR3 nucleotides: TGTGCCAGCAGTTTAGTCCCAGGACAGGGACGGGAGACCCAGTACTTC. It specifies CASSLVPGQGRETQYF.